The text below deals with one T cell receptor beta chain. A few counts support this clonotype. Its binding antigen is unknown. Base qualities are missing; no much larger clone stands one base away. CDR1 and CDR2 (SGHDN, FVKESK) derive from the germline V gene. Measured from the cysteine to the phenylalanine, the CDR3 is 15 residues long. Just the 45-base CDR3 DNA is kept, in frame starting at base 1. V and J are truncated by 4 bases and 5 bases respectively, leaving an intervening sequence of 17 bases. This entry is derived from a study of T cells in Graves' hyperthyroidism and ophthalmopathy (dated by TCRdb to about 2019). Notes on the research overall: A discovery cohort of around 100 patients, approximately 45 with Graves' ophthalmopathy and 55 to 65 with stable Graves' hyperthyroidism, was used to find distinguishing TCR V-J signatures. Prospective prediction of ophthalmopathy was tested in an independent validation cohort of 18 to 20 hyperthyroidism patients and around 16 patients who later progressed to ophthalmopathy. For training and testing, the roughly 100 patients in the discovery cohort were randomly divided in a 7:3 ratio. Thyroid tissue and blood T-cell repertoires from about six Graves' hyperthyroidism patients were also compared in the study. Following sampling, methimazole starting at 30 mg daily was given to hyperthyroidism patients, and high-dose intravenous methylprednisolone was given to ophthalmopathy patients. According to the paper, TCR Vbeta CDR3 sequencing was carried out on some 130 peripheral blood samples, which came from some 41 ophthalmopathy, approximately 78 hyperthyroidism and roughly 17 progressor patients.

Stable Graves' hyperthyroidism was defined as no progression to ophthalmopathy during 18 months of follow-up. The hyperthyroidism patients were between 18 and 65 years old and newly diagnosed, with a disease duration of less than 2 months. Exclusion was applied to patients with uncontrolled infections, other autoimmune diseases, pregnancy or lactation. Diagnoses relied on clinical symptoms, serum thyroxine and TRAb, thyroid ultrasound and orbital computed tomography. Trizol reagent was used to extract total RNA, and RNA quality was then checked on an Agilent 2100 Bioanalyzer. What the study reported, not specific to this receptor: In cross-validation, a model built on a 13 V-J signature told ophthalmopathy apart from stable hyperthyroidism with 85% to 90% sensitivity and around 83% specificity, and in testing the same model reached 80%/75%. Most expanded thyroid clonotypes (frequency above 0.001) were also detected in blood, suggesting blood repertoires may reflect thyroid immune responses. In validation, the model predicted progression to ophthalmopathy a median of roughly 6.1 months before onset, with about 71% sensitivity and just under 75% specificity. Sample size was not statistically predetermined, and blinding of investigators to group allocation was not performed.

The TCR beta CDR3 regions were amplified from RNA transcripts. The TCR CDR3 was subjected to a first round of RT-PCR using the HTBI primer set and the Qiagen OneStep RT-PCR kit. A second multiplex PCR round built the libraries, followed by size selection and purification. Libraries were sequenced paired-end with 100 bp reads on an Illumina HiSeq2000. As for how the authors treated the data: Raw data were processed with SOAPnuke, discarding reads with adapters, uncalled bases, mean Phred below 15, or no exact constant-primer or identifier match. High-quality paired reads were merged using COPE v1.2.5, and each unique nucleotide sequence was defined as a clonotype. MiTCR v1.1 was used to align the clonotypes against IMGT TRBV, TRBD and TRBJ reference segments. Only V-J combinations with frequency above 0.0001, covering about 99% of repertoires, were analysed. The TCS score was defined as F50 (clonal expansion) divided by E x V (chaos), with BLOSUM62-based TCRdist calculated between CDR3 peptides within each V-J. Welch's t-statistics and random forest reduced 500 to 650 V-J features to about 13, which were used in a naive Bayes classifier (R e1071). The public sequencing data were trimmed at Q25 with fastp and processed into clonotypes with MiXCR by TCRdb, which kept only in-frame beta chains. Identical CDR3 protein sequences are pooled into one entry, listed with their most common genes and DNA. The V and J calls and clone size are TCRdb's, not the authors'. This sample comprises hundreds of thousands of distinct CDR3 sequences, around 45% of them detected only once. The ten largest clonotypes hold 8.2% of the sample.

The chain links TRBV14 with TRBJ1-1; D gene: possibly TRBD1, on 5 matching bases. The source is a woman between 18 and 30 years old with Graves' hyperthyroidism. Donor details come from another sample of the same person, matched by shared clones. Material: peripheral blood or thyroid tissue (not recorded which). The sequence in DNA is TGTGCCAGCAGCCTCGTGTTCGGGGGTAATACTGAAGCTTTCTTT. Translated, it gives CASSLVFGGNTEAFF.